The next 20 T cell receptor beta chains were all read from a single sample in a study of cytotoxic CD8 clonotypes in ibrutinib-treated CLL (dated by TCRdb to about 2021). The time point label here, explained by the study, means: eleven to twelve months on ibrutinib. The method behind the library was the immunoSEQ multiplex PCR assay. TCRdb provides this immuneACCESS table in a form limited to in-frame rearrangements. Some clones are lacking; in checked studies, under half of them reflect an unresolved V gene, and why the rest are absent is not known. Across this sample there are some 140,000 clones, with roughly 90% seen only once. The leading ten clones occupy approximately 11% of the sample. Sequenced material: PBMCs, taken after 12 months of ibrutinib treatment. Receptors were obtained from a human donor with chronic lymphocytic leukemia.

DNA of the CDR3: TGTGCCAGCAGCAGTGCGGTTCAGGGACCGACCCAGTACTTC. It codes for CASSSAVQGPTQYF. The chain joins TRBV9 to TRBJ2-5; D assignment may be TRBD1 or TRBD2 (5 bases each). This CDR3 spans 14 amino acids. V lost 4 bases and J lost 7, with 17 bases in between. The germline gives CDR1 SGDLS, CDR2 YYNGEE.

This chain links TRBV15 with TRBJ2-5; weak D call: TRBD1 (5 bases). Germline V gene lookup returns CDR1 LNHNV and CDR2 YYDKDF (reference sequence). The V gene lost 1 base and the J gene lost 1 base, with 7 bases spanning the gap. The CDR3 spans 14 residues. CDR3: CATSRGGSQETQYF. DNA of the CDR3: TGTGCCACCAGCAGAGGGGGCAGCCAAGAGACCCAGTACTTC.

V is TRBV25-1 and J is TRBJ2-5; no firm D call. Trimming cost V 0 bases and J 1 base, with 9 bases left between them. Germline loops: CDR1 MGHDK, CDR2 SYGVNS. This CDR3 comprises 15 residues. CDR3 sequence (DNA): TGTGCCAGCAGTGAATATGTCTCCAGCCAAGAGACCCAGTACTTC. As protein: CASSEYVSSQETQYF.

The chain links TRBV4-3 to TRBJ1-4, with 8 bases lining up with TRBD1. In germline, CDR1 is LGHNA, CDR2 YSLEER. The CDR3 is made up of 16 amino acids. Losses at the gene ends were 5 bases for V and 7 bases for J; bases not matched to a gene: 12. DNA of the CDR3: TGCGCCAGCAGCTTAGAGTCGGCCAGGGGGCGTGAAAAACTGTTTTTT. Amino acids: CASSLESARGREKLFF.

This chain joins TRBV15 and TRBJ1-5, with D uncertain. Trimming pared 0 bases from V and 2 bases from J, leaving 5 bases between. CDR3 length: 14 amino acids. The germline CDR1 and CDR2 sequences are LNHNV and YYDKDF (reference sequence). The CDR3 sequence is CATSRDNGNQPQHF. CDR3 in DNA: TGTGCCACCAGCAGAGACAACGGCAATCAGCCCCAGCATTTT.

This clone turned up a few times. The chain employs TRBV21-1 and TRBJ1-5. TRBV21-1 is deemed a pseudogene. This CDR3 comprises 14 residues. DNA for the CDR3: TGTGCCAGCAGCAAAGTAGGGCACAATCAGCCCCAGCATTTT. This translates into CASSKVGHNQPQHF.

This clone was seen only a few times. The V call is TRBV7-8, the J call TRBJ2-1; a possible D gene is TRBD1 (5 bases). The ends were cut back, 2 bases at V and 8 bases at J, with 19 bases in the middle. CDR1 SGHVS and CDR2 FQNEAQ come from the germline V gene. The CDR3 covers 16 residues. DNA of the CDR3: TGTGCCAGCAGCTTAAGTTCTGGGGCCGACGTCGATGAGCAGTTCTTC. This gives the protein CASSLSSGADVDEQFF.

The CDR3 sequence: CASSPPTGVITGELFF. CDR3 DNA sequence: TGTGCCAGCAGCCCCCCGACAGGGGTCATCACCGGGGAGCTGTTTTTT. V gene TRBV7-9 combines with J gene TRBJ2-2; 8 nucleotides align to TRBD1. The CDR3 length is 16 residues. The germline CDR1 and CDR2 sequences are SEHNR and FQNEAQ (reference sequence). With 5 bases clipped from V and 4 bases from J, the junction kept 9 bases outside the gene matches.

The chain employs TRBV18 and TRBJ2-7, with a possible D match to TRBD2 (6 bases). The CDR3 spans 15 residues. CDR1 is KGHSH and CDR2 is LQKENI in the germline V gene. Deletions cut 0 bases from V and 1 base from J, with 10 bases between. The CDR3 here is CASSPPGGNSYEQYF. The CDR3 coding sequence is TGTGCCAGCTCACCACCCGGCGGGAATTCCTACGAGCAGTACTTC.

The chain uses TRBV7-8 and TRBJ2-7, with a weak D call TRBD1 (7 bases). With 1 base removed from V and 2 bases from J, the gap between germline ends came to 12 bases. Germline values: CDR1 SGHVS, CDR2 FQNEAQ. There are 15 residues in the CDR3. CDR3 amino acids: CASSLGQGGTYEQYF. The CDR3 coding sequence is TGTGCCAGCAGCTTAGGCCAGGGGGGAACCTACGAGCAGTACTTC.

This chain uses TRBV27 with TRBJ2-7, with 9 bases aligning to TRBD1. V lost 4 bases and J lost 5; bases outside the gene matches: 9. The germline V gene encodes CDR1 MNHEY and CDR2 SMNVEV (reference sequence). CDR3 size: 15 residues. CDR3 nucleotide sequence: TGTGCCAGCAGTTCCCGCCGGACAGGGGTTGACGAGCAGTACTTC. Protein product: CASSSRRTGVDEQYF.

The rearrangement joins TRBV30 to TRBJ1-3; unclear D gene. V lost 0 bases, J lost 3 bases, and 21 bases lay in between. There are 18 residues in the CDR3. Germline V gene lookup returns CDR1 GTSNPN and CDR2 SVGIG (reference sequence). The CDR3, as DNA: TGTGCCTGGAGTGTAGAGGGCCTGTCAAGAAAAAGTGGAAACACCATATATTTT. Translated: CAWSVEGLSRKSGNTIYF.

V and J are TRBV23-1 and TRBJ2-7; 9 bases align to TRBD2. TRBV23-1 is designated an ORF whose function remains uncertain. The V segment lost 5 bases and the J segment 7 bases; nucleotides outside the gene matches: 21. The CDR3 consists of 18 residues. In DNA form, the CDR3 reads TGCGCCAGCAGTAAATTGACTAGCGGAGAGCCTAGGAGGGGGGAGCAGTACTTC. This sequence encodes CASSKLTSGEPRRGEQYF.

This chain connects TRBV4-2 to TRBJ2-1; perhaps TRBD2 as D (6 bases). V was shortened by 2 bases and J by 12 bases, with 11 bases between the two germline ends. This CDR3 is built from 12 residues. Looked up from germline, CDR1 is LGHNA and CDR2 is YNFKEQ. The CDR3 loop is CASSQLGLLQFF. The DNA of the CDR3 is TGTGCCAGCAGCCAACTGGGACTGTTGCAGTTCTTC.

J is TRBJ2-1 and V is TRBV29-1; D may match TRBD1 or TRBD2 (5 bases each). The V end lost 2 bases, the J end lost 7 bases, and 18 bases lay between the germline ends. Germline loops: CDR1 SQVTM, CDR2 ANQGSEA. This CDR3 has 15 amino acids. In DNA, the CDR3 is TGCAGCGTTGAACTCCGGGACGCAGGGTCGAATGAGCAGTTCTTC. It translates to CSVELRDAGSNEQFF.

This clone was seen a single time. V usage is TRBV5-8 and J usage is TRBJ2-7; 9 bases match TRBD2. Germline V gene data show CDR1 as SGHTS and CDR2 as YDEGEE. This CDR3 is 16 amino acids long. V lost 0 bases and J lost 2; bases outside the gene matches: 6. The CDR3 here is CASSLGASGKTYEQYF. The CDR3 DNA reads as TGTGCCAGCAGCTTGGGGGCTAGCGGGAAAACCTACGAGCAGTACTTC.

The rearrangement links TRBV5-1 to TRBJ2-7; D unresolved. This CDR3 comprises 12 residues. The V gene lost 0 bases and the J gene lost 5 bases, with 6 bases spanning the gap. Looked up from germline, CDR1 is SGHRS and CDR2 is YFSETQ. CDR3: CASSLGRDEQYF. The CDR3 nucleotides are TGCGCCAGCAGCTTGGGACGGGACGAGCAGTACTTC.

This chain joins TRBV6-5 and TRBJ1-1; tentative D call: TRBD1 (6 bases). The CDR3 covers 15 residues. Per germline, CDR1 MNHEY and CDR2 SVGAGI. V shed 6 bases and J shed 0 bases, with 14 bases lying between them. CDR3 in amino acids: CASRRGTNMNTEAFF. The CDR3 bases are TGTGCCAGCAGACGCGGGACAAATATGAACACTGAAGCTTTCTTT.

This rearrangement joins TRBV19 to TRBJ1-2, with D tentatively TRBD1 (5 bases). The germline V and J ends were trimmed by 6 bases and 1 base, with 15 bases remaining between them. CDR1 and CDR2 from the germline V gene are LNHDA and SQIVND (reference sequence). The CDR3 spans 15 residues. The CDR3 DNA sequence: TGTGCCAGTAGAAACACCGGGACTGGTAACTATGGCTACACCTTC. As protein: CASRNTGTGNYGYTF.

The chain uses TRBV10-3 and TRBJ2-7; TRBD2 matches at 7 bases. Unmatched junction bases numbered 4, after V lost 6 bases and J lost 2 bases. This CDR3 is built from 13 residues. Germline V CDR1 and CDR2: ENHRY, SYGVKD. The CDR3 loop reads CAISSGRTYEQYF. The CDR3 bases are TGTGCCATCAGCTCCGGGAGGACCTACGAGCAGTACTTC.